Listed below are T cell receptor beta chains from one sample, sequenced in a study of T cells in Graves' hyperthyroidism and ophthalmopathy. TCRdb ran MiXCR on the multiplex PCR reads and lists one entry per CDR3 protein. The top ten hold 53% of the sample, which has about 200,000 distinct CDR3 sequences, less than 20% seen once. Sequenced: blood. The receptor source for this set is a woman aged 45-65 years with Graves' hyperthyroidism. The CDR3 runs from the conserved cysteine through the conserved F or W. The D gene is left open where the match is weak. Clone sizes are given selectively: once, few, many, or a class where the clone is expanded.

j_call	v_call	d_call	cdr3_length	clone_size	cdr3_nt	cdr3_aa
TRBJ2-3	TRBV20-1	TRBD2	14	many	TGCAGTGGGTCGAGCGGGAGAGGGGCAGATACGCAGTATTTT	CSGSSGRGADTQYF
TRBJ2-6	TRBV19	.	14	.	TGTGCCAGTAGTTCAGGGGCTGGGGCCAACGTCCTGACTTTC	CASSSGAGANVLTF
TRBJ2-7	TRBV7-2	TRBD2	17	few	TGTGCCAGCAGCTCAGGGACTAGCGGGACTAGGTTCTACGAGCAGTACTTC	CASSSGTSGTRFYEQYF
TRBJ2-5	TRBV9	.	14	many	TGTGCCAGCAGCGTCGGACGTTCCGGGGAGACCCAGTACTTC	CASSVGRSGETQYF
TRBJ2-7	TRBV12-3/TRBV12-4	.	13	.	TGTGCCAGCAGTAATAAAGGGGGCTACGAGCAGTACTTC	CASSNKGGYEQYF
TRBJ1-1	TRBV12-3/TRBV12-4	.	13	many	TGTGCCAGCAGCGTGAAGAGGAACACTGAAGCTTTCTTT	CASSVKRNTEAFF
TRBJ2-1	TRBV6-1	.	16	many	TGTGCCAGCAGTCCCGACGGCGGGGACCGATACAATGAGCAGTTCTTC	CASSPDGGDRYNEQFF
TRBJ2-1	TRBV28	.	11	.	TGTGCCAGCACCAAGTATAATGAGCAGTTCTTC	CASTKYNEQFF
TRBJ2-7	TRBV13	.	16	many	TGTGCCAGCAGCATCCAGGGGGCTAGCGGAAGTTACGAGCAGTACTTC	CASSIQGASGSYEQYF
TRBJ2-1	TRBV6-2/TRBV6-3	.	17	few	TGTGCCAGCAGCCCAGGTGGTTACAGCTCCCCCTACAATGAGCAGTTCTTC	CASSPGGYSSPYNEQFF
TRBJ1-2	TRBV28	.	13	.	TGTGCCAGCACCAGTAAGGCAGCTTATGGCTACACCTTC	CASTSKAAYGYTF
TRBJ2-7	TRBV19	.	16	many	TGTGCCAGTAGTTCGCAAGCCCGGGACTCCCCCTACGAGCAGTACTTC	CASSSQARDSPYEQYF
TRBJ1-1	TRBV30	.	13	many	TGTGCCGCTGGACGGCCTGGAATAAGTGAAGCTTTCTTT	CAAGRPGISEAFF
TRBJ2-1	TRBV19	TRBD2	16	few	TGTGCCAGTAGTATCCAAGGAGCGGGAGGTTTCAATGAGCAGTTCTTC	CASSIQGAGGFNEQFF
TRBJ2-1	TRBV7-2	.	12	many	TGTGCCAGCAGCTTAACATTACGGGAGCAGTTCTTC	CASSLTLREQFF
TRBJ1-1	TRBV19	TRBD1	14	.	TGTGCCAGTAGTTTCGACAGGGGAGGCACTGAAGCTTTCTTT	CASSFDRGGTEAFF
TRBJ2-2	TRBV5-5	.	15	.	TGTGCCAGCAGCTTGATCGTACTCCCCACCGGGGAGCTGTTTTTT	CASSLIVLPTGELFF
TRBJ2-1	TRBV7-9	TRBD2	16	.	TGTACCAGCAGCAATAGCGGGAGGGCCGATAGATATGAGCAGTTCTTC	CTSSNSGRADRYEQFF
TRBJ2-3	TRBV5-1	TRBD2	16	.	TGCGCCAGCAGCATCATAGCGGGAGGGCCGTCAGATACGCAGTATTTT	CASSIIAGGPSDTQYF
TRBJ2-3	TRBV24-1	.	14	many	TGTGCCACCAGTGGCGACAGACTCACAGATACGCAGTATTTT	CATSGDRLTDTQYF
TRBJ2-7	TRBV5-1	TRBD2	20	.	TGCGCCAGCAGCTTACGCGCAGGCTCCTGGACTAGCGGGGAAACCTACGAGCAGTACTTC	CASSLRAGSWTSGETYEQYF
TRBJ2-3	TRBV6-1	.	13	many	TGTGCCAGCACTTCAGGGTGGATAGATACGCAGTATTTT	CASTSGWIDTQYF
TRBJ1-6	TRBV20-1	TRBD1	13	.	TGCAGTGCTAGCAGGGGGGAAAATTCACCCCTCCACTTT	CSASRGENSPLHF
TRBJ1-2	TRBV30	.	15	.	TGTGCCTTTCAGCGGGAGGGCCTGGCAGGGGCTGGCTACACCTTC	CAFQREGLAGAGYTF
TRBJ2-1	TRBV7-3	.	13	many	TGTGCCAGCAGCCTCGACGTGGGGGGTGAGCAGTTCTTC	CASSLDVGGEQFF
TRBJ2-7	TRBV25-1	TRBD2	14	.	TGTGCCAGCAGTGGGGCGGGAGCCTTCTACGAGCAGTACTTC	CASSGAGAFYEQYF
TRBJ2-1	TRBV6-1	.	14	.	TGTGCCAGCAGTGAAGTCCGGCCCTACAATGAGCAGTTCTTC	CASSEVRPYNEQFF
TRBJ2-7	TRBV11-3	TRBD2	14	many	TGTGCCAGCAGCGATAGCGGGCTAACCTACGAGCAGTACTTC	CASSDSGLTYEQYF
TRBJ2-1	TRBV3-1	TRBD2	15	many	TGTGCCAGCAGCCAAGATAGCGGGAGATCCAATGAGCAGTTCTTC	CASSQDSGRSNEQFF
TRBJ2-3	TRBV18	TRBD2	16	.	TGTGCCAGCTCACCCCCGAGCGGGAGGGTTGGTGATACGCAGTATTTT	CASSPPSGRVGDTQYF
TRBJ2-7	TRBV5-1	.	16	many	TGCGCCAGCAGCTTGCGGGGGCTGCAAGGATCCTACGAGCAGTACTTC	CASSLRGLQGSYEQYF
TRBJ2-5	TRBV19	.	15	.	TGTGCCAGTAGGGATTCCGGGACCGCTCGTGAGACCCAGTACTTC	CASRDSGTARETQYF
TRBJ1-3	TRBV10-2	.	15	.	TGCGCCAGCAGACAGGGACCAGACTCTGGAAACACCATATATTTT	CASRQGPDSGNTIYF
TRBJ1-5	TRBV28	.	13	many	TGTGCCAGCAGTTGGCAGCCCAATCAGCCCCAGCATTTT	CASSWQPNQPQHF
TRBJ2-3	TRBV19	.	15	few	TGTGCCAGTAGTCTTCAGGGATGGAGCACAGATACGCAGTATTTT	CASSLQGWSTDTQYF
TRBJ1-5	TRBV28	TRBD1	17	many	TGTGCCAGCAGTTTTCGGGGCAGGGGGCTTAGCAATCAGCCCCAGCATTTT	CASSFRGRGLSNQPQHF
TRBJ2-7	TRBV28	.	15	many	TGTGCCAGCAGTTTATGGGGGGGGCCCATCTACGAGCAGTACTTC	CASSLWGGPIYEQYF
TRBJ2-7	TRBV28	TRBD2	19	many	TGTGCCAGCAGTTCCAGCCCCATGGTAGCGGGACTTAGCTCCTACGAGCAGTACTTC	CASSSSPMVAGLSSYEQYF
TRBJ2-3	TRBV29-1	TRBD1	16	many	TGCAGCGTTGTACGTCGACAGGGGGCTAGGCCAGATACGCAGTATTTT	CSVVRRQGARPDTQYF
TRBJ1-2	TRBV6-1	.	11	few	TGTGCCAGCAGCGGACTCTATGGCTACACCTTC	CASSGLYGYTF
TRBJ2-1	TRBV2	.	14	few	TGTGCCAGCCTCCGGGACTCTTCCTACAATGAGCAGTTCTTC	CASLRDSSYNEQFF
TRBJ2-2	TRBV2	.	14	many	TGTGCCAGCAGTGAATCGGTAGTTGCCGGGGAGCTGTTTTTT	CASSESVVAGELFF
TRBJ1-1	TRBV10-2	.	16	many	TGCGCCAGCAGTGTCCCACCCGGGACATCGGGGACTGAAGCTTTCTTT	CASSVPPGTSGTEAFF
TRBJ2-2	TRBV5-1	.	16	few	TGCGCCAGCAGCTTGGGCAGGACCATCAACACCGGGGAGCTGTTTTTT	CASSLGRTINTGELFF
TRBJ2-5	TRBV15	.	14	many	TGTGCCACCAGCAGAGCGGACTCCCAAGAGACCCAGTACTTC	CATSRADSQETQYF
TRBJ1-2	TRBV7-6	TRBD1	14	.	TGTGCCAGCAGCCCGAATCAGGGGGCGTACGGCTACACCTTC	CASSPNQGAYGYTF
TRBJ2-2	TRBV9	TRBD2	16	.	TGTGCCAGCAGCGTCCTTAGCGGGGGTAACACCGGGGAGCTGTTTTTT	CASSVLSGGNTGELFF
TRBJ2-1	TRBV6-5	TRBD1	15	many	TGTGCCAGCAGTTACATGAGGGACAGGGTCAATGAGCAGTTCTTC	CASSYMRDRVNEQFF
TRBJ1-1	TRBV3-1	.	14	many	TGTGCCAGCAGCCCTCTGACAGGGAACACTGAAGCTTTCTTT	CASSPLTGNTEAFF
TRBJ2-7	TRBV30	TRBD1	15	many	TGTGCCTGGAGGGGAACCGGGACAGGGGCCTACGAGCAGTACTTC	CAWRGTGTGAYEQYF